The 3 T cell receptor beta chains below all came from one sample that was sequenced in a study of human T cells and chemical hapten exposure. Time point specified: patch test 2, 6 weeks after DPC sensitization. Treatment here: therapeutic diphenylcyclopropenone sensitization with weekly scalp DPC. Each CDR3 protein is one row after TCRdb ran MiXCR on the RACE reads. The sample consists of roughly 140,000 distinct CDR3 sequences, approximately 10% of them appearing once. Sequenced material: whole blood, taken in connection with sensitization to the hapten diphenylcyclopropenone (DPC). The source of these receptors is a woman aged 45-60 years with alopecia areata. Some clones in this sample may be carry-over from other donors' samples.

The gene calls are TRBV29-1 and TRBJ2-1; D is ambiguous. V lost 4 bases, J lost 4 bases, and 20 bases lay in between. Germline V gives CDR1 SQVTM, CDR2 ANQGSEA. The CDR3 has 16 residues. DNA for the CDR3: TGCAGCGTTGGCGGTGGGGTCGAAGTGTCTTACAATGAGCAGTTCTTC. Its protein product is CSVGGGVEVSYNEQFF.

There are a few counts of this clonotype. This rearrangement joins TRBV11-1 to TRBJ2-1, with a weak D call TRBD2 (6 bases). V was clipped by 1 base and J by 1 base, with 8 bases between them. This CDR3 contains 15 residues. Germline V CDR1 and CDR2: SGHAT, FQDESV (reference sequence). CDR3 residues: CASSLESGSYNEQFF. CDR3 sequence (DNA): TGTGCCAGCAGCTTAGAAAGCGGGTCCTACAATGAGCAGTTCTTC.

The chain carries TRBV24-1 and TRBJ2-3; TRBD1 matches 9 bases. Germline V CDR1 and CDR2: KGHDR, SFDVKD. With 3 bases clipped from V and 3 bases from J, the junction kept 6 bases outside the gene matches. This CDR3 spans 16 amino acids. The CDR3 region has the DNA TGTGCCACCAGTGATCCCCGGACAGGGGCAACAGATACGCAGTATTTT. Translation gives CATSDPRTGATDTQYF.